What follows are 13 T cell receptor beta chains derived from one specimen sequenced in a study of blood T cell repertoires in COVID-19. Sequencing was performed with immunoSEQ multiplex PCR; in TCRdb, only in-frame clones are kept and a portion is missing. Of more than 100,000 clones in the sample, roughly 87% were seen once. Sequenced: peripheral blood. The source is a woman older than 75 in a cohort sampled during active COVID-19.

This sequence joins TRBV19 and TRBJ1-2; the D gene is possibly TRBD1 (5 bases). Between the trimmed V and J ends, which lost 7 bases and 5 bases, there was a span of 17 bases. Germline CDR1 and CDR2: LNHDA and SQIVND (reference sequence). The CDR3 extends over 14 amino acids. CDR3: CASTTAIGGYGYTF. The CDR3 region has the DNA TGTGCCAGTACTACAGCCATTGGGGGGTATGGCTACACCTTC.

A single count supports this clone. The chain joins TRBV30 to TRBJ2-7; 10 bases are shared with TRBD1. The CDR3 spans 15 residues. Germline assignment: CDR1 GTSNPN and CDR2 SVGIG (reference sequence). With V trimmed by 1 base and J by 5 bases, 8 bases remained unmatched. CDR3 sequence: CAWSGLGTGEDEQYF. The DNA of the CDR3 is TGTGCCTGGAGTGGTCTAGGGACAGGGGAAGACGAGCAGTACTTC.

The V gene is TRBV9, the J gene TRBJ1-6; D unresolved. In germline, CDR1 is SGDLS, CDR2 YYNGEE. CDR3 length: 13 amino acids. V was cut by 0 bases and J by 9 bases, with 7 bases left in between. Here the CDR3 DNA reads TGTGCCAGCAGCGTAGAATCGGGTTCACCCCTCCACTTT. This codes for CASSVESGSPLHF.

The rearrangement links TRBV3-1 (or the pseudogene TRBV3-2) to TRBJ1-6; 7 bases map to TRBD1. Trimming took 1 base from V and 9 from J; bases not matched to a gene: 15. The V gene's germline CDR1 is LGHDT and CDR2 YNNKEL (reference sequence). The CDR3 has 18 residues. CDR3 protein: CASSQVVSPGGKSSPLHF. In DNA, the CDR3 is TGTGCCAGCAGCCAAGTTGTTTCTCCAGGGGGTAAAAGTTCACCCCTCCACTTT.

The rearrangement joins TRBV5-6 to TRBJ1-2; TRBD1 agrees at 7 bases. With V trimmed by 4 bases and J by 2 bases, 8 bases remained unmatched. Germline V gene sequence: CDR1 SGHDT, CDR2 YYEEEE. The CDR3 runs 15 residues. The CDR3 reads CASSPPGTANYGYTF. In DNA, the CDR3 is TGTGCCAGCAGCCCCCCCGGGACAGCCAACTATGGCTACACCTTC.

The V gene is TRBV6-5, the J gene TRBJ2-7; 7 bases line up with TRBD1. Germline V lookup: CDR1 MNHEY, CDR2 SVGAGI. Unmatched junction bases numbered 11, after V lost 2 bases and J lost 7 bases. This CDR3 region has 15 residues. The CDR3 is CASSYTPTGTSEQYF. The CDR3 DNA is TGTGCCAGCAGTTACACCCCGACAGGGACGAGTGAGCAGTACTTC.

The rearrangement joins TRBV4-1 to TRBJ1-5, with D hard to call. Looked up from germline, CDR1 is MGHRA and CDR2 is YSYEKL. V lost 4 bases to trimming and J lost 0 bases, with 10 bases between them. This CDR3 is built from 15 residues. The CDR3 DNA sequence: TGCGCCAGCAGCCGCACGGGTAATAGCAATCAGCCCCAGCATTTT. Its translation: CASSRTGNSNQPQHF.

CDR3 DNA sequence: TGTGCCAGCAGTCCCGATGACAGGGACGAAACTGAAGCTTTCTTT. Protein: CASSPDDRDETEAFF. The chain links TRBV28 to TRBJ1-1; TRBD1 agrees at 7 bases. This CDR3 contains 15 residues. CDR1 and CDR2 (germline): MDHEN, SYDVKM. With V trimmed by 5 bases and J by 5 bases, 11 bases remained unmatched. The full variable domain, its missing parts supplied by reference TRBV28 and TRBJ1-1, is DVKVTQSSRYLVKRTGEKVFLECVQDMDHENMFWYRQDPGLGLRLIYFSYDVKMKEKGDIPEGYSVSREKKERFSLILESASTNQTSMYLCASSPDDRDETEAFFGQGTRLTVV.

This clone was observed a few times. This rearrangement joins TRBV4-1 to TRBJ1-1; TRBD1 is a possible D gene (6 bases). V was shortened by 1 base and J by 1 base, with 16 bases between the two germline ends. This CDR3 contains 17 residues. Per germline, CDR1 MGHRA and CDR2 YSYEKL. The CDR3 nucleotides are TGCGCCAGCAGCCAAGTCCTCCTGAGGGGGTCGAACACTGAAGCTTTCTTT. This gives the protein CASSQVLLRGSNTEAFF.

The chain has TRBV27 and TRBJ2-1; 13 nucleotides line up with TRBD2. Per the germline V gene, CDR1 is MNHEY and CDR2 is SMNVEV (reference sequence). CDR3 length: 16 amino acids. With 8 bases clipped from V and 9 bases from J, the junction kept 13 bases outside the gene matches. As DNA, the CDR3 is TGTGCCAGCCGTCCTATAGGGACTAGCGGGAATGGTGAGCAGTTCTTC. It encodes CASRPIGTSGNGEQFF.

The chain uses TRBV28 and TRBJ1-1, with unresolved D. V lost 8 bases, J lost 11 bases, and 18 bases lay in between. This CDR3 has 12 residues. From germline, CDR1 is MDHEN and CDR2 SYDVKM. CDR3: CASLRASGFAFF. The CDR3 DNA follows: TGTGCCAGCTTACGGGCCTCGGGGTTTGCTTTCTTT.

This clone has just one count. In DNA form, the CDR3 reads TGTGCCAGCATCCTAGCGCATACGCAGTATTTT. Protein: CASILAHTQYF. This chain links TRBV6-5 with TRBJ2-3; TRBD2 is a possible D gene (6 bases). Germline loops: CDR1 MNHEY, CDR2 SVGAGI. Trimming stripped 7 bases from V and 7 bases from J, with 9 bases between. The CDR3 has 11 amino acids.

This clone was counted a single time. The rearrangement uses TRBV5-6 and TRBJ2-1; D may be TRBD1 (8 bases). Trimming removed 4 bases at V and 3 bases at J, with 20 bases between. The CDR3 sequence is 17 residues long. Looked up from germline, CDR1 is SGHDT and CDR2 is YYEEEE. The CDR3 nucleotides are TGTGCCAGCAGCACCCGGGACAGGCGGGAGATCTACAATGAGCAGTTCTTC. Amino acid sequence: CASSTRDRREIYNEQFF.